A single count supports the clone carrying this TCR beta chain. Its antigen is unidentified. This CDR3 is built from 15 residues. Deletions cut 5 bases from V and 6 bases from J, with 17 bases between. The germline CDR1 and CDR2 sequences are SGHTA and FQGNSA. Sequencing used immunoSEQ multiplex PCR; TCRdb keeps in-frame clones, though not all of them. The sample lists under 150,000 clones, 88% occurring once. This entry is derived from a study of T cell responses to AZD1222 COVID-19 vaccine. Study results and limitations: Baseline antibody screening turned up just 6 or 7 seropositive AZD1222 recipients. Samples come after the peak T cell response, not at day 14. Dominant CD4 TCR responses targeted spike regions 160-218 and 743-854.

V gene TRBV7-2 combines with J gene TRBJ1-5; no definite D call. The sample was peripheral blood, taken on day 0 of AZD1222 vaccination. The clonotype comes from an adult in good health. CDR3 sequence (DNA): TGTGCCAGCAGCCCCTGGACCCAGGAAACTCAGCCCCAGCATTTT. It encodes CASSPWTQETQPQHF.